This T cell receptor beta chain is drawn from a study of tumor and adjacent non-tumor tissue in lung cancer. About the research overall: Some 4.2 million productive TCRbeta reads were obtained per sample on average.

The template was RNA from unsorted bulk tissue. Between August and November 2014, newly diagnosed, chemotherapy-naive lung cancer patients underwent thoracic surgery in China. CDR3 size: 13 residues. Germline V CDR1 and CDR2: MNHEY, SVGEGT. Study results and caveats: Top 100 clones took a larger repertoire share in normal lung.

The library came from three nested PCR rounds adapted from ARM-PCR protocols. TCRdb independently ran MiXCR on the multiplex PCR reads; one entry per CDR3 protein. The table shows about 200,000 distinct CDR3 sequences, with 70% to 75% occurring only once. On this clonotype: Its antigen is still unknown. The germline gene is not matched at one end of the junction; a read error may be the cause.

The rearrangement joins TRBV6-2 or TRBV6-3 to TRBJ1-6; TRBD1 matches 8 bases. The receptor comes from a man aged 60 to 75 with non-small cell lung cancer. Sample: lung tumor tissue. CDR3 sequence: CASRRQGWSPFHF. The CDR3 DNA sequence: TGTGCCAGCAGAAGACAGGGGTGGTCACCCTTCCACTTT.